This T cell receptor beta chain was found in a study of T cells expressing NK-cell markers. The wider study: From sorted CD3+CD56+NKG2C+, CD3+CD56+NKG2C- and CD3+CD56-NKG2C+ T cells came the TCR beta repertoires. Out of eight donors sequenced, seven tested HCMV-seropositive and the remaining one seronegative.

CDR1 is LGHNA and CDR2 is YNFKEQ in the germline V gene. The CDR3 contains 15 residues. 5'RACE template switching with UMIs generated TCR beta cDNA. TCRdb reanalyzed the 5' RACE reads and collapses them to one entry per CDR3 protein, without DNA. The sample totals about 540,000 distinct CDR3 sequences. This TCR derives from a man between 18 and 29 years old in good health. Sequenced input: blood T cells: a sorted CD56 or NKG2C T cell subset, CD4+ or CD8+ T cells, or bulk PBMC T cells (not recorded which). The chain recombines TRBV4-2 with TRBJ2-2; TCRdb proposes TRBD2, but this gene call is untestable without DNA. The CDR3 spells CASSQTGRDTGELFF.